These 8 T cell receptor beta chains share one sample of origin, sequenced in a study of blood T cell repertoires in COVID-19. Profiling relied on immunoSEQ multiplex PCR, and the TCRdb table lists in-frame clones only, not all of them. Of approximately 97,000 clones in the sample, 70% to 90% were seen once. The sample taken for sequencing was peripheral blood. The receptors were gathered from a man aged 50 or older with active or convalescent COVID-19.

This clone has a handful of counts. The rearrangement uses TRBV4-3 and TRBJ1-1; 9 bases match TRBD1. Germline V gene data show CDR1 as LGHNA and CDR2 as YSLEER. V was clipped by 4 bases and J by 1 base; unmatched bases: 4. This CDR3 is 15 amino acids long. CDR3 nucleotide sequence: TGCGCCAGCAGCCTAATGACAGGGGGGAACACTGAAGCTTTCTTT. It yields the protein CASSLMTGGNTEAFF.

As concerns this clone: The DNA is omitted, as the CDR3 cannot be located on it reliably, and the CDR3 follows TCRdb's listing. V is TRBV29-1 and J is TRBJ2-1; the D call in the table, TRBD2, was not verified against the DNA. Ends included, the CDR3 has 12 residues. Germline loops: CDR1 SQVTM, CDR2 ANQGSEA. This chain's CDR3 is CSVAEGNSGSLF.

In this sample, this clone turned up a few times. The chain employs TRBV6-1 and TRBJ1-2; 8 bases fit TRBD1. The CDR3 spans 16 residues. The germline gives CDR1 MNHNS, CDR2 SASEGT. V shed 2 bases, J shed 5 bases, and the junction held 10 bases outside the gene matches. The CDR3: CASSEPGQALLYGYTF. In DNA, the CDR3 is TGTGCCAGCAGTGAACCGGGACAGGCGCTTTTATATGGCTACACCTTC.

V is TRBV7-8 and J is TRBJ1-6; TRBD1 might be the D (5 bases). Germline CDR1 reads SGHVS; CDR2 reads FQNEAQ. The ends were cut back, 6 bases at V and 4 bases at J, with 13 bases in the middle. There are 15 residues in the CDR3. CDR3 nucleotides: TGTGCCAGCAGGGGGGGAGGGCGATATAATTCACCCCTCCACTTT. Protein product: CASRGGGRYNSPLHF.

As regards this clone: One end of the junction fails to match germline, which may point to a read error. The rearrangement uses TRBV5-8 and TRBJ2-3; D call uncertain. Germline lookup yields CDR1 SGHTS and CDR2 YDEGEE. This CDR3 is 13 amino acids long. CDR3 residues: CASSLGISDTQYF. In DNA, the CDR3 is TGTGCCAGCAGTTTGGGTATCTCAGATACGCAGTATTTT. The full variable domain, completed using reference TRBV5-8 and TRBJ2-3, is EAGVTQSPTHLIKTRGQQATLRCSPISGHTSVYWYQQALGLGLQFLLWYDEGEERNRGNFPPRFSGRQFPNYSSELNVNALELEDSALYLCASSLGISDTQYFGPGTRLTVL.

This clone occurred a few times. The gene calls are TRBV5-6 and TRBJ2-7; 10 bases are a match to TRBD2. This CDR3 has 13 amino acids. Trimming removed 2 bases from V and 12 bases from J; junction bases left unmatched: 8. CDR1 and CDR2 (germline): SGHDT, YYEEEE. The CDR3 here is CASSFASGGPRYV. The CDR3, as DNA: TGTGCCAGCAGCTTTGCTAGCGGGGGTCCAAGGTACGTC.

CDR3 nucleotide sequence: TGCGCCAGCAGCATTAGCGGGGGCCAAGAGACCCAGTACTTC. Its translation is CASSISGGQETQYF. This chain uses TRBV5-1 with TRBJ2-5; 9 nucleotides match TRBD2. V shed 4 bases, J shed 1 base, and the junction held 2 bases outside the gene matches. The CDR3 is made up of 14 amino acids. Germline V gives CDR1 SGHRS, CDR2 YFSETQ. Combining the CDR3 with reference TRBV5-1 and TRBJ2-5 gives the whole variable domain KAGVTQTPRYLIKTRGQQVTLSCSPISGHRSVSWYQQTPGQGLQFLFEYFSETQRNKGNFPGRFSGRQFSNSRSEMNVSTLELGDSALYLCASSISGGQETQYFGPGTRLLVL.

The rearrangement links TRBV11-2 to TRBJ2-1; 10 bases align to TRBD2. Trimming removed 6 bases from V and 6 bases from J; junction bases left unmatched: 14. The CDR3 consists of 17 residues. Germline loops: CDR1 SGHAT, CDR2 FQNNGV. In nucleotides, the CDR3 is TGTGCCAGCAGTCGACAGCGGGGGGGCCTCTTTGGCAATGAGCAGTTCTTC. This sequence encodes CASSRQRGGLFGNEQFF.